This T cell receptor (beta chain) was found in a study of T cells after yellow fever vaccination (dated by TCRdb to 2018 to 2020). General notes on the study: The SMART-Seq v4 Ultra Low Input RNA kit was used to prepare libraries from fractions with low cell numbers. To follow T-cell clones before and after both primary and booster YFV17D yellow fever vaccination, bulk TCR alpha and beta repertoires underwent longitudinal sequencing. Bulk PBMC replicates and cell subsets were isolated from blood drawn at multiple timepoints before and after both primary and secondary immunization. Two healthy male donors, one aged 18 to 30 and one aged 30 to 40 years, were included in the cohort.

The CDR3 starts with the cysteine, ends with the phenylalanine, and has 13 residues. The kept DNA is CDR3 alone, 39 bases in frame from the first base. CDR1 and CDR2 are drawn from the germline V gene: SNHLY, FYNNEI. About this clonotype itself: The antigen this receptor binds is unknown. Germline is not matched at one junction end, which may reflect a read error.

What this sample's treatment or condition label stands for: live attenuated yellow fever vaccine strain. At each blood-draw timepoint, two biological replicates of bulk PBMCs were obtained. PBMCs were isolated from peripheral blood using a standard Ficoll-Paque protocol. TriZol was used to extract RNA from bulk PBMCs, from CD4 and CD8 fractions, and from dextramer-positive and dextramer-negative fractions. Beyond this particular receptor, the publication reports: After the booster, most of the clones that had expanded following primary vaccination were detected again (about 95% of CD4 and around 90% of CD8), which suggests that memory was broadly maintained. Compared with the primary T-cell response, the secondary T-cell response was faster but weaker, reaching its peak on day 5 rather than on day 15. FACS-sorted repertoires could contain abundant contaminating clonotypes from the bulk population, so computational filtering was required. A small share of clonotypes was detected in both CD4 and CD8 compartments, with the overlap likely arising from convergent recombination. Only a couple of donors were included in the study, so the extent to which the findings can be generalized is limited.

TCR cDNA was synthesized by 5'RACE template switching, which introduced a universal primer site and unique molecular identifiers. cDNA synthesis was primed from both the TCR alpha and TCR beta constant segments. Two PCR steps were used to amplify libraries, with sample barcodes and sequencing adapters being added in the second step. Sequencing of the libraries was done on either Illumina HiSeq 2500 (2x100 bp) or NovaSeq (2x150 bp). The study's processing was this. Reads were demultiplexed and collapsed into UMI consensus sequences with MIGEC, and V(D)J alignment was performed with MiXCR. Using edgeR on replicate PBMC samples, clonotypes were called vaccine-responding if FDR was below 0.01 and the log2 fold change was above 5 up to day 15. Bulk clonotypes were assigned CD4 or CD8 identity according to which sequenced CD4 or CD8 repertoire held them at higher abundance. TCRdb redid the processing of the public reads, applying fastp at Q25 and MiXCR, and retained in-frame beta chains. Each record represents a unique CDR3 protein, reported with the most common genes and DNA among its rows. TCRdb's processing, not the authors' own work, is the source of the V and J calls. This sample has hundreds of thousands of distinct CDR3 sequences in its table, and 9% to 15% of those were observed once. Jointly, the top ten make up about 15% of the sample.

Sequencing was performed on PBMCs, taken on the day of the yellow fever booster vaccination. The chain joins TRBV2 to TRBJ2-4; too little of a D gene remains to name it. The TCR was taken from a man aged 25-45 years who received the YFV17D yellow fever vaccine. This receptor carries the CDR3 CASSEALFRFQCF. The nucleotide sequence is given as TGTGCCAGCAGTGAAGCGCTTTTCCGGTTTCAATGTTTC.